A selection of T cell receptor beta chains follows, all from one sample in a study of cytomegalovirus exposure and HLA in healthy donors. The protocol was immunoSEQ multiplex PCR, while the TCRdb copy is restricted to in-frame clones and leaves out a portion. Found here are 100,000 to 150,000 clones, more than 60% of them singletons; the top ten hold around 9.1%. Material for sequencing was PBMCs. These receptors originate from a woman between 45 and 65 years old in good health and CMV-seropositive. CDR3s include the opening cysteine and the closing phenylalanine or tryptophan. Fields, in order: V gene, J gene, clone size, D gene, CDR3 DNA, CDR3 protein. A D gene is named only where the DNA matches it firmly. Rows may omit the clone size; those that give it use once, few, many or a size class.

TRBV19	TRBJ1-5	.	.	TGTGCCAGTAGAGCCGCCCCGACAGCCTATAGCAATCAGCCCCAGCATTTT	CASRAAPTAYSNQPQHF
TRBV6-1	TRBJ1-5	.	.	TGTGCCAGCAGTGAGGGAGTTGGGCCCCAGCATTTT	CASSEGVGPQHF
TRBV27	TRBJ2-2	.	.	TGTGCCAGCAGGAAAAGTAGGATGCGGGGGGAGCTGTTTTTT	CASRKSRMRGELFF
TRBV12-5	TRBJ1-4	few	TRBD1	TGTGCTAGTGGTTCCTCCAGGGGGGAAAATGAAAAACTGTTTTTT	CASGSSRGENEKLFF
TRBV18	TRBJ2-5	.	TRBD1	TGTGCCAGCTCACCAGTAGGGACAGGGGACCAAGAGACCCAGTACTTC	CASSPVGTGDQETQYF
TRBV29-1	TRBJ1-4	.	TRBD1	TGCAGCGCCGTGGACAGGGGAGAAAAACTGTTTTTT	CSAVDRGEKLFF
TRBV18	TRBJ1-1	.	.	TGTGCCAGCTCACCACCGTACGGTATGAACACTGAAGCTTTCTTT	CASSPPYGMNTEAFF
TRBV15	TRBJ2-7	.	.	TGTGCCACCAGCACCGGGACGGGGGTCTACGAGCAGTACTTC	CATSTGTGVYEQYF
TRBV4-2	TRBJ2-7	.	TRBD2	TGTGCCAGCAGCCAGGGACTAGCGGAAGCCTACGAGCAGTACTTC	CASSQGLAEAYEQYF
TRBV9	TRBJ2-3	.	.	TGTGCCAGCAGCGGGACAGCTTTCGAGGCAGATACGCAGTATTTT	CASSGTAFEADTQYF
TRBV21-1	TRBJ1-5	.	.	TGTGCCAGCAGCAAAGCGGACAGAGAAACGAATAGCAATCAGCCCCAGCATTTT	CASSKADRETNSNQPQHF
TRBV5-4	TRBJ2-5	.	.	TGTGCCAGCAGCCCCCAGACTAGCCAAGAGACCCAGTACTTC	CASSPQTSQETQYF
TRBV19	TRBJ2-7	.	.	TGTGCCACCAGCACCACAGGGCCCCTTCTCCACGAGCAGTACTTC	CATSTTGPLLHEQYF
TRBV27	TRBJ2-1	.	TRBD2	TGTGCCAGCAGTCGACTAGCGGAGTACAATGAGCAGTTCTTC	CASSRLAEYNEQFF
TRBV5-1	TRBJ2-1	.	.	TGCGCCAGCAGCCTGGCGGAGCGATACAATGAGCAGTTCTTC	CASSLAERYNEQFF
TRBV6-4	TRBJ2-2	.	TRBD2	TGTGCCAGCAGTGTGGGTAGCGGGACCGGGGAGCTGTTTTTT	CASSVGSGTGELFF
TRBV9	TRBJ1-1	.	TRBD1	TGTGCCAGCAGCAAAGCACAGGGGGCGGCCATGAACACTGAAGCTTTCTTT	CASSKAQGAAMNTEAFF
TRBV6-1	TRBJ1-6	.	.	TGTGCCAGCAGTGATCAGTATAATTCACCCCTCCACTTT	CASSDQYNSPLHF
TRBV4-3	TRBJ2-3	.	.	TGCGCCAGCAGCCAGGGACTCACAGATACGCAGTATTTT	CASSQGLTDTQYF
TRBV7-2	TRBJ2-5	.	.	TGTGCCAGCAGCTTAGTGGGGGTGGAGGGGGGGGTCCAAGAGACCCAGTACTTC	CASSLVGVEGGVQETQYF
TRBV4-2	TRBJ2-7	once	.	TGTGCCAGCAGCCTCAACCAGGCGACGGGGGAGCAGTACTTC	CASSLNQATGEQYF
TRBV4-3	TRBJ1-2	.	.	TGCGCCAGCAGCCAAGAAGGTAGCACAGGGTATGTCTATGGCTACACCTTC	CASSQEGSTGYVYGYTF
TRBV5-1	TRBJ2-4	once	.	TGCGCCAGCAGCTCCGCACTCGGGGCCAAAAACATTCAGTACTTC	CASSSALGAKNIQYF
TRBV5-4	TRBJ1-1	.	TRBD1	TGTGCCAGCAGCTTACGGGACAGGGGAGTGAACACTGAAGCTTTCTTT	CASSLRDRGVNTEAFF
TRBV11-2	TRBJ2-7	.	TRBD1	TGTGCCAGCAGCACCCTGACAGGGAGAGATTACGAGCAGTACTTC	CASSTLTGRDYEQYF
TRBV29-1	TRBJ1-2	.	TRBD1	TGCAGCGTTGGCCGGGACAGGGAAAAGGGCTACACCTTC	CSVGRDREKGYTF
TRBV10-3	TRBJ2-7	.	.	TGTGCCATCACAGCAGGGGTGTATGACGAGCAGTACTTC	CAITAGVYDEQYF
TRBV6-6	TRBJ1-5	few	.	TGTGCCAGCAGTTACCGTGGGCACAGGCGCAATCAGCCCCAGCATTTT	CASSYRGHRRNQPQHF
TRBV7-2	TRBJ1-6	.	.	TGTGCCAGCAGCCTGTCGACAGGATATAATTCACCCCTCCACTTT	CASSLSTGYNSPLHF